This T cell receptor (beta chain) was recorded in a study of blood T cell repertoires in COVID-19. On the study more broadly: Sample material is recorded as cDNA or gDNA derived from T cells, B-cell-depleted T cells, or PBMCs.

The cohort comprised adults aged roughly 18 to 90 years residing in about two dozen US areas. Participant-given clinical history determined each cohort assignment. Unmatched junction bases numbered 9, after V lost 5 bases and J lost 3 bases. CDR1 SQVTM and CDR2 ANQGSEA come from the germline V gene. The CDR3 is made up of 14 amino acids. In the authors' workflow: Estimation of nucleated cell counts was performed using reference gene primer amplification. The method was immunoSEQ multiplex PCR; TCRdb's version includes in-frame clones alone and lacks a portion of them. That table furnishes V, J and clone size, whereas the DNA furnished D and trimming. Here the sample spans 200,000 to 250,000 clones, roughly four fifths being singletons.

Sequenced material: PBMCs or T cells enriched from blood (not recorded which). The chain combines TRBV29-1 with TRBJ1-1, with 7 bases identical to TRBD1. The source of this sequence is a man aged 35 to 55 who had recovered from COVID-19. The CDR3 nucleotides are TGCAGCGTTCAGATCAGGGGGTGGGACACTGAAGCTTTCTTT. It is translated as CSVQIRGWDTEAFF. Using reference TRBV29-1 and TRBJ1-1 for the parts outside the CDR3, the full variable domain is SAVISQKPSRDICQRGTSLTIQCQVDSQVTMMFWYRQQPGQSLTLIATANQGSEATYESGFVIDKFPISRPNLTFSTLTVSNMSPEDSSIYLCSVQIRGWDTEAFFGQGTRLTVV.